This T cell receptor (beta chain) was documented in a study of T cells in Graves' hyperthyroidism and ophthalmopathy. Germline V gives CDR1 SEHNR, CDR2 FQNEAQ (reference sequence). This CDR3 region has 17 residues. J gave up 1 base and V 4 bases, and 7 bases lay outside the gene matches. Amplified TCR beta CDR3 regions came from RNA transcripts. HTBI primers were used for first-round RT-PCR of the TCR CDR3. MiXCR, run by TCRdb on the multiplex PCR reads, gives a single entry per CDR3 protein. Of 600,000 or so distinct CDR3 sequences in the sample, approximately 15% were seen once. This clonotype was observed a handful of times.

This rearrangement joins TRBV7-9 to TRBJ2-5, with TRBD2 matching over 12 bases. Material: blood. This TCR came from a woman under 30 with Graves' ophthalmopathy. The CDR3 spells CASSSYRTSGAQETQYF. DNA for the CDR3: TGTGCCAGCAGCTCCTACAGGACTAGCGGGGCCCAAGAGACCCAGTACTTC. The full variable domain, in which reference TRBV7-9 and TRBJ2-5 provide the parts outside the CDR3, is DTGVSQNPRHKITKRGQNVTFRCDPISEHNRLYWYRQTLGQGPEFLTYFQNEAQLEKSRLLSDRFSAERPKGSFSTLEIQRTEQGDSAMYLCASSSYRTSGAQETQYFGPGTRLLVL.